The 19 T cell receptor beta chains below all came from one sample that was sequenced in a study of CD8+CD57+ T cells in acquired aplastic anemia. It was genomic DNA that served as the template for profiling TCR beta VDJ and CDR3. TCRdb reprocessed the reads via MiXCR and lists one record per CDR3 protein. Among a few hundred thousand distinct CDR3 sequences listed, 25% to 40% were seen once. All patients picked for sequencing had shown, by flow cytometry, an expansion of CD8+CD57+ cells. The specimen was sorted CD4+, CD8+, or CD8+CD57+ T cells (not recorded which) from PBMCs. The receptors derive from a human donor with aplastic anemia.

This clonotype has a handful of counts. The V call is TRBV3-1, the J call TRBJ1-2; D may be TRBD1 (6 bases). Germline CDR1 LGHDT, CDR2 YNNKEL (reference sequence). V shed 0 bases and J shed 0 bases, with 11 bases lying between them. The CDR3 length is 16 residues. The CDR3 protein is CASSQEGGISNYGYTF. CDR3 coding DNA: TGTGCCAGCAGCCAAGAAGGGGGAATCTCTAACTATGGCTACACCTTC.

Details on this clonotype: Being one base from a much bigger clone, this may be a read error. The V call is TRBV7-9, the J call TRBJ1-2; maybe TRBD1 (5 bases). This CDR3 has 15 residues. Germline assignment: CDR1 SEHNR and CDR2 FQNEAQ (reference sequence). The CDR3 DNA sequence: TGTGCCAGCAGCTTAAATTCGGCAGGGTCCTATGGCTACGCCTTC. The encoded protein is CASSLNSAGSYGYAF. The whole variable domain, filled in from reference TRBV7-9 and TRBJ1-2, reads DTGVSQNPRHKITKRGQNVTFRCDPISEHNRLYWYRQTLGQGPEFLTYFQNEAQLEKSRLLSDRFSAERPKGSFSTLEIQRTEQGDSAMYLCASSLNSAGSYGYAFGSGTRLTVV.

The genes are TRBV20-1 and TRBJ2-7; D is possibly TRBD1 (5 bases). The V end was cut by 6 bases, the J end by 2 bases, with 14 bases between. There are 13 residues in the CDR3. The germline V gene has CDR1 DFQATT and CDR2 SNEGSKA (reference sequence). The CDR3 nucleotides read TGCAGTGCCCTGTCGGACACAACCTACGAGCAGTACGTC. It yields the protein CSALSDTTYEQYV.

This clonotype was recorded a few times. The chain has TRBV2 and TRBJ1-5; maybe TRBD1 (5 bases). The CDR3 covers 16 residues. Deletions cut 0 bases from V and 6 bases from J, with 15 bases between. Germline CDR1 reads SNHLY; CDR2 reads FYNNEI. CDR3 sequence reads: CASSEAGGTWRQPQHF. DNA of the CDR3: TGTGCCAGCAGTGAAGCGGGGGGGACCTGGCGTCAGCCCCAGCATTTT.

The rearrangement links TRBV10-3 to TRBJ1-2; 9 bases are a match to TRBD1. This CDR3 has 17 residues. The trim removed 5 bases at V and 3 bases at J, leaving 13 bases unmatched. Germline assignment: CDR1 ENHRY and CDR2 SYGVKD. The CDR3 is CAISRHQRQGVDYGYTF. The CDR3 DNA reads as TGTGCCATCAGTCGCCACCAACGACAGGGGGTTGACTATGGCTACACCTTC.

The genes are TRBV5-1 and TRBJ1-1, with D possibly being TRBD1 (6 bases). There are 14 residues in the CDR3. Germline CDR1 is SGHRS and CDR2 is YFSETQ. V lost 1 base and J 5 bases, leaving 12 bases between the germline ends. This chain's CDR3 is CASSLRTARTEAFF. The CDR3 DNA is TGCGCCAGCAGCTTGCGGACAGCGCGAACTGAAGCTTTCTTT.

To note about this clonotype: This likely comes from a read error, as the CDR3 has no conserved phenylalanine or tryptophan at its end. This rearrangement joins TRBV20-1 to TRBJ1-1; no reliable D call. V lost 3 bases, J lost 0 bases, and 17 bases lay in between. Germline CDR1 reads DFQATT; CDR2 reads SNEGSKA (reference sequence). This CDR3 is 16 amino acids long. CDR3 region: CSARTSGSFMNTEAFS. The CDR3 bases are TGCAGTGCTAGGACCAGCGGGTCTTTCATGAACACTGAAGCTTTCTCT.

This clonotype was observed a few times. V and J are TRBV25-1 and TRBJ2-5, with 8 bases that match TRBD2. This CDR3 has 15 amino acids. The germline V gene encodes CDR1 MGHDK and CDR2 SYGVNS. J was trimmed by 1 base and V by 4 bases; bases with no gene match: 5. The CDR3 sequence: CASSGYGGGQETQYF. The CDR3, as DNA: TGTGCCAGCAGTGGATACGGGGGGGGCCAAGAGACCCAGTACTTC.

This clonotype has just a few counts. V is TRBV4-1 and J is TRBJ1-5; 9 bases align to TRBD1. The ends lost 3 bases at V and 5 bases at J; junction bases unmatched: 8. Germline assignment: CDR1 MGHRA and CDR2 YSYEKL. The CDR3 sequence is 16 residues long. The CDR3 DNA sequence: TGCGCCAGCAGCCAGACGCCGGGACAGGGCTATCAGCCCCAGCATTTT. Residues: CASSQTPGQGYQPQHF.

The genes are TRBV20-1 and TRBJ1-1; unclear D gene. CDR3 length: 14 amino acids. V gave up 6 bases and J gave up 6 bases, with 20 bases separating them. Germline CDR1 DFQATT, CDR2 SNEGSKA (reference sequence). CDR3 residues: CSAPPAGRLAEAFF. CDR3 sequence (DNA): TGCAGTGCCCCCCCGGCAGGCAGATTAGCTGAAGCTTTCTTT.

The chain employs TRBV7-9 and TRBJ1-4; 7 positions match TRBD1. The CDR3 is 14 residues long. After removal of 7 bases from V and 6 bases from J, the junction contained 8 bases not matched to a gene. The germline CDR1 and CDR2 sequences are SEHNR and FQNEAQ (reference sequence). The CDR3 here is CASILDRDYEKLFF. DNA for the CDR3: TGTGCCAGCATCCTTGACAGGGATTATGAAAAACTGTTTTTT.

V is TRBV5-4 and J is TRBJ2-7, with D perhaps matching TRBD1 (5 bases). Trimming took 3 bases from V and 4 from J, leaving 11 bases between them. The CDR3 runs to 13 residues. Germline values: CDR1 SGHNT, CDR2 YYREEE (reference sequence). The CDR3 nucleotides read TGTGCCAGCAGCTCGGACAACAGATACGAGCAGTACTTC. Protein product: CASSSDNRYEQYF.

This clonotype has ten or more counts. The gene calls are TRBV19 and TRBJ2-7, with a weak D call TRBD1 (6 bases). Trimming took 6 bases from V and 4 from J, leaving 22 bases between them. The length of the CDR3 is 16 residues. The germline V gene encodes CDR1 LNHDA and CDR2 SQIVND (reference sequence). CDR3 sequence: CASSTDPATGVYEQYF. The CDR3, as DNA: TGTGCCAGTAGCACGGACCCGGCGACAGGAGTGTACGAGCAGTACTTC.

V gene TRBV19 combines with J gene TRBJ1-1; the D is unclear. The CDR3 contains 13 residues. Germline loops: CDR1 LNHDA, CDR2 SQIVND (reference sequence). V was trimmed by 5 bases and J by 2 bases, leaving 9 bases between them. The CDR3 sequence is CASSYYRNTEAFF. CDR3 DNA: TGTGCCAGTAGTTACTACCGTAACACTGAAGCTTTCTTT. The complete variable domain, with remaining parts taken from reference TRBV19 and TRBJ1-1, reads DGGITQSPKYLFRKEGQNVTLSCEQNLNHDAMYWYRQDPGQGLRLIYYSQIVNDFQKGDIAEGYSVSREKKESFPLTVTSAQKNPTAFYLCASSYYRNTEAFFGQGTRLTVV.

Many counts were recorded for this clonotype. V gene TRBV7-2 combines with J gene TRBJ1-1, with D uncertain. Germline CDR1 SGHTA, CDR2 FQGNSA. The CDR3 runs to 15 residues. The ends were cut back, 1 base at V and 1 base at J, with 10 bases in the middle. The CDR3 nucleotides read TGTGCCAGCAGCTTAGGCAGTATGGAGAACACTGAAGCTTTCTTT. Its translation: CASSLGSMENTEAFF.

This clonotype was observed at least ten times. The chain employs TRBV2 and TRBJ2-7; D perhaps matches TRBD1 (5 bases). The CDR3 contains 13 residues. V lost 4 bases, J lost 6 bases, and 13 bases lay in between. Germline V gives CDR1 SNHLY, CDR2 FYNNEI. The CDR3 DNA follows: TGTGCCAGCAGTGGACAGCTTTTTTCCGAGCAGTACTTC. The encoded protein is CASSGQLFSEQYF.

This chain uses TRBV7-8 with TRBJ2-1, with D unclear. The CDR3 totals 16 residues. The germline V and J ends were trimmed by 2 bases and 9 bases, with 20 bases remaining between them. The V gene's germline CDR1 is SGHVS and CDR2 FQNEAQ. CDR3 sequence: CASSLYPGSQKGEQFF. The CDR3 DNA reads as TGTGCCAGCAGCTTATATCCGGGTTCCCAAAAGGGTGAGCAGTTCTTC.

The chain combines TRBV25-1 with TRBJ2-7, with TRBD1 matching over 7 bases. CDR1 is MGHDK, CDR2 SYGVNS, per germline. The CDR3 spans 15 residues. V was pared by 4 bases and J by 5 bases, with 11 bases of the junction left unmatched. The CDR3 sequence is CASSANQDRAHEQYF. The CDR3 DNA is TGTGCCAGCAGTGCTAACCAAGACAGGGCTCACGAGCAGTACTTC.

J is TRBJ1-2 and V is TRBV19, with 9 bases matching TRBD1. V was pared by 6 bases and J by 10 bases, with 6 bases of the junction left unmatched. Germline CDR1 LNHDA, CDR2 SQIVND (reference sequence). This CDR3 is 12 amino acids long. The CDR3: CASRRDREYYTF. The CDR3 DNA follows: TGTGCCAGTAGGAGGGACAGGGAATACTACACCTTC. Variable domain in full (rest from reference TRBV19 and TRBJ1-2): DGGITQSPKYLFRKEGQNVTLSCEQNLNHDAMYWYRQDPGQGLRLIYYSQIVNDFQKGDIAEGYSVSREKKESFPLTVTSAQKNPTAFYLCASRRDREYYTFGSGTRLTVV.